This T cell receptor (beta chain) was observed in a study of blood T cell repertoires in COVID-19. The junction had 6 bases not matched to a gene; V was cut back by 2 bases and J by 5 bases. This CDR3 region has 17 residues. Germline V lookup: CDR1 SGHRS, CDR2 YFSETQ. The method was immunoSEQ multiplex PCR; TCRdb's version includes in-frame clones alone and lacks a portion of them. The sample yields fewer than 450,000 clones, about 90% seen once. Donors were grouped by their self-reported clinical history. The TCR was taken from a man aged 18 to 35 who had recovered from COVID-19. The rearrangement joins TRBV5-1 to TRBJ2-3, with 15 bases matching TRBD2. The sample consisted of PBMCs or T cells enriched from blood (not recorded which). This CDR3 is CASSFGLAGGPIDTQYF. The CDR3 coding sequence is TGCGCCAGCAGCTTCGGACTAGCGGGAGGGCCTATAGATACGCAGTATTTT.